The 10 T cell receptor beta chains given below trace back to one sample, sequenced in a study of T cell responses to AZD1222 COVID-19 vaccine. Produced via immunoSEQ multiplex PCR; TCRdb's table is partial and in-frame only. The data contain approximately 150,000 clones, approximately 90% of them seen just once; the ten biggest clones take up about 4.5%. Sequenced material: peripheral blood, taken on day 0 of AZD1222 vaccination. All receptors come from an adult in good health.

The CDR3, as DNA: TGTGCCAGCACCCTCCTTAAGGGGAATCAGCCCCAGCATTTT. Translating gives CASTLLKGNQPQHF. The chain links TRBV28 to TRBJ1-5, with D tentatively TRBD1 (5 bases). The CDR3 contains 14 residues. Germline CDR1 MDHEN, CDR2 SYDVKM. V was pared by 7 bases and J by 4 bases, with 14 bases between.

The rearrangement joins TRBV7-3 to TRBJ2-6; D gene ambiguous. Germline CDR1 and CDR2: SGHTA and FQGTGA. The CDR3 consists of 17 residues. The V end lost 3 bases, the J end lost 0 bases, and 12 bases lay between the germline ends. CDR3 DNA sequence: TGTGCCAGCAGCTTCATCAAGAGTGGCTCTGGGGCCAACGTCCTGACTTTC. This codes for CASSFIKSGSGANVLTF. The complete variable domain, with remaining parts taken from reference TRBV7-3 and TRBJ2-6, reads GAGVSQTPSNKVTEKGKYVELRCDPISGHTALYWYRQSLGQGPEFLIYFQGTGAADDSGLPNDRFFAVRPEGSVSTLKIQRTERGDSAVYLCASSFIKSGSGANVLTFGAGSRLTVL.

The rearrangement uses TRBV3-1 (or the pseudogene TRBV3-2) and TRBJ2-1; unclear D gene. The germline V gene encodes CDR1 LGHDT and CDR2 YNNKEL (reference sequence). The CDR3 runs to 16 residues. Trimming pared 1 base from V and 0 bases from J, leaving 10 bases between. The CDR3 reads CASSQVARTSYNEQFF. CDR3 in DNA: TGTGCCAGCAGCCAAGTGGCTCGCACCTCCTACAATGAGCAGTTCTTC.

The J gene is TRBJ2-7, the V gene TRBV6-5, with a possible D match to TRBD2 (6 bases). CDR3 length: 15 residues. Trimming stripped 8 bases from V and 5 bases from J, with 22 bases between. Germline V lookup: CDR1 MNHEY, CDR2 SVGAGI. The CDR3 loop is CASANLRREKHEQYF. The CDR3 nucleotides are TGTGCCAGCGCGAATCTTAGGAGGGAGAAACACGAGCAGTACTTC.

V and J are TRBV2 and TRBJ2-3, with TRBD2 identical over 13 bases. The CDR3 has 14 residues. Trimming took 5 bases from V and 8 from J; bases not matched to a gene: 4. CDR1 is SNHLY and CDR2 is FYNNEI in the germline V gene. The CDR3 is CASSYGLAGATQYF. CDR3 coding DNA: TGTGCCAGCAGTTACGGACTAGCGGGAGCTACGCAGTATTTT.

V gene TRBV18 combines with J gene TRBJ2-7; the D gene is possibly TRBD1 (5 bases). Germline lookup yields CDR1 KGHSH and CDR2 LQKENI. The V end was cut by 2 bases, the J end by 9 bases, with 14 bases between. The CDR3 consists of 13 residues. CDR3 sequence: CASSPTISQGQYF. CDR3 DNA: TGTGCCAGCTCACCAACGATCTCCCAGGGGCAGTACTTC.

CDR3 in amino acids: CASSTGRANYGYTF. For the CDR3, the DNA is TGTGCCAGCAGCACTGGACGAGCCAACTATGGCTACACCTTC. This chain uses TRBV7-2 with TRBJ1-2; D remains ambiguous. Germline lookup yields CDR1 SGHTA and CDR2 FQGNSA. V was pared by 5 bases and J by 2 bases, with 12 bases between. The CDR3 is 14 residues long.

This clone has a handful of counts. The chain uses TRBV7-2 and TRBJ2-1; 11 nucleotides align to TRBD2. This CDR3 contains 16 residues. The germline gives CDR1 SGHTA, CDR2 FQGNSA. With 1 base clipped from V and 6 bases from J, the junction kept 5 bases outside the gene matches. As DNA, the CDR3 is TGTGCCAGCAGCTTAGTTGGACTAGCGGGCCTCAATGAGCAGTTCTTC. This codes for CASSLVGLAGLNEQFF.

The chain employs TRBV18 and TRBJ1-1; D is unresolved. Per the germline V gene, CDR1 is KGHSH and CDR2 is LQKENI. The CDR3 is 14 amino acids. Between the trimmed V and J ends, which lost 3 bases and 3 bases, there was a span of 11 bases. This CDR3 reads CASSPDQGYTEAFF. DNA for the CDR3: TGTGCCAGCTCACCGGACCAAGGTTACACTGAAGCTTTCTTT.

The V call is TRBV24-1, the J call TRBJ1-2, with 8 bases lining up with TRBD1. This CDR3 is 15 amino acids long. The germline CDR1 and CDR2 sequences are KGHDR and SFDVKD. V was clipped by 6 bases and J by 3 bases; unmatched bases: 8. The CDR3 DNA is TGTGCCACCAGTACAACCAAGACAGGGGACTATGGCTACACCTTC. Translated: CATSTTKTGDYGYTF.